The 24 T cell receptor beta chains below all came from one sample that was sequenced in a study of metastatic and nonmetastatic thyroid tumors (TCRdb year 2020). No patient had received any treatment before thyroid surgery. Libraries were prepared through PCR. The run used an Illumina HiSeq 4000. The raw public reads went through TCRdb reprocessing: fastp at Q25, MiXCR clone calling, in-frame beta chains kept. The sample records about 12,000 clones, about 31% of which are singletons. The biggest ten clones account for about an eighth of the sample. The material sequenced was tumor tissue. These receptors originate from a female donor with papillary thyroid cancer or a benign thyroid nodule (not recorded which). Some clones in this sample may be carry-over from other donors' samples.

By share, this clone ranks as medium-sized. The chain recombines TRBV6-1 with TRBJ1-6, with TRBD1 as a possible D gene (6 bases). V lost 8 bases, J lost 8 bases, and 13 bases lay in between. CDR1 MNHNS and CDR2 SASEGT come from the germline V gene. CDR3 length: 13 residues. CDR3 protein: CASSDRNDSPLHF. DNA for the CDR3: TGTGCCAGCTCTGACAGGAATGATTCACCCCTCCACTTT.

The V gene is TRBV11-2, the J gene TRBJ2-2, with 8 bases aligning to TRBD1. CDR1 is SGHAT, CDR2 FQNNGV, per germline. V lost 5 bases to trimming and J lost 6 bases; unmatched junction nucleotides: 14. CDR3 length: 17 amino acids. The CDR3 loop reads CASSPHPDRERPGELFF. The CDR3 region has the DNA TGTGCCAGCAGCCCGCACCCGGACAGGGAGCGCCCCGGGGAGCTGTTTTTT.

A few counts support this clone. The chain combines TRBV12-3 or TRBV12-4 with TRBJ2-1; no reliable D call. This CDR3 is built from 13 residues. CDR3 DNA: TGTGAGAGTATGGGGAATCCTAACAATGAGCAGTTCTTC. This gives the protein CESMGNPNNEQFF.

The rearrangement uses TRBV5-1 and TRBJ2-3; D possibly corresponds to TRBD2 (6 bases). The CDR3 has 16 amino acids. V was cut by 0 bases and J by 0 bases, with 11 bases left in between. The germline V gene has CDR1 SGHRS and CDR2 YFSETQ. The CDR3 protein is CASSLVVAASTDTQYF. The CDR3 DNA reads as TGCGCCAGCAGCTTGGTAGTAGCGGCTAGCACAGATACGCAGTATTTT.

This clone was recorded many times. This sequence joins TRBV19 and TRBJ1-2; D is unclear. V lost 7 bases, J lost 4 bases, and 4 bases lay in between. The CDR3 has 10 residues. Per the germline V gene, CDR1 is LNHDA and CDR2 is SQIVND (reference sequence). CDR3 protein: CASKGYGYTF. In DNA form, the CDR3 reads TGTGCCAGTAAGGGCTATGGCTACACCTTC.

The chain combines TRBV11-1 with TRBJ2-7; TRBD1 matches 9 bases. The CDR3 totals 14 residues. Germline V gives CDR1 SGHAT, CDR2 FQDESV (reference sequence). Trimming took 3 bases from V and 7 from J; bases not matched to a gene: 7. The CDR3 is CASSFGTGLQEQYF. CDR3 nucleotide sequence: TGTGCCAGCAGCTTCGGGACAGGGTTACAAGAGCAGTACTTC. The variable domain in full, completed from reference TRBV11-1 and TRBJ2-7, reads EAEVAQSPRYKITEKSQAVAFWCDPISGHATLYWYRQILGQGPELLVQFQDESVVDDSQLPKDRFSAERLKGVDSTLKIQPAELGDSAMYLCASSFGTGLQEQYFGPGTRLTVT.

The chain has TRBV5-1 and TRBJ2-7; 13 nucleotides agree with TRBD2. Germline CDR1 is SGHRS and CDR2 is YFSETQ. V trimming: 2 bases; J trimming: 3 bases; junction bases outside the gene matches: 11. The CDR3 extends over 18 amino acids. As DNA, the CDR3 is TGCGCCAGCAGCTTCACCTGTACTAGCGGGAGGGCCATCTACGAGCAGTACTTC. Translated: CASSFTCTSGRAIYEQYF.

V and J are TRBV30 and TRBJ2-7, with 8 bases fitting TRBD1. Germline CDR1 reads GTSNPN; CDR2 reads SVGIG (reference sequence). CDR3 size: 13 residues. The V segment lost 7 bases and the J segment 6 bases; nucleotides outside the gene matches: 11. CDR3 coding DNA: TGTGCCTACCCGACAGGGGTGATTGGCGAGCAGTACTTC. Protein product: CAYPTGVIGEQYF.

Remarks on this clone: Other DNA sequences in this sample translate to the same CDR3. The J gene is TRBJ2-2, the V gene TRBV6-1; 7 bases are shared with TRBD2. CDR1 is MNHNS and CDR2 is SASEGT in the germline V gene. This CDR3 is 17 amino acids long. The V segment lost 4 bases and the J segment 1 base; nucleotides outside the gene matches: 9. For the CDR3, the DNA is TGTGCCAGCAGTGCCCTAGCGGTGGGCGGGAACACCGGGGAGCTGTTTTTT. Residues: CASSALAVGGNTGELFF.

This clone rates as medium-sized. The chain has TRBV3-1 and TRBJ1-3; D unclear. The CDR3 covers 13 residues. Trimming stripped 4 bases from V and 5 bases from J, with 9 bases between. Germline-derived CDR1 and CDR2 are LGHDT and YNNKEL (reference sequence). The CDR3 coding sequence is TGTGCCAGCAGCCTGCAGGAACGAAACACCATATATTTT. It yields the protein CASSLQERNTIYF.

The rearrangement joins TRBV28 to TRBJ1-5, with D hard to call. CDR3 length equals 12 residues. Germline V CDR1 and CDR2: MDHEN, SYDVKM. V was cut by 11 bases and J by 6 bases, with 14 bases left in between. CDR3 in DNA: TGTGCCGCCCAGGTAGGGTGTCAGCCCCAGCATTTT. It encodes CAAQVGCQPQHF.

As for this clone: The junction departs from germline at one end; a sequencing error may be responsible. The genes are TRBV5-1 and TRBJ1-6, with 7 bases fitting TRBD1. The CDR3 sequence is 14 residues long. From germline, CDR1 is SGHRS and CDR2 YFSETQ. The CDR3 DNA sequence: TGCGCCGGGCAGGGGGGGCGGTATAACTCACCCCCCCACTTT. Residues: CAGQGGRYNSPPHF.

The V call is TRBV3-1, the J call TRBJ2-1, with D perhaps matching TRBD2 (6 bases). The CDR3 consists of 14 residues. Trimming removed 0 bases at V and 9 bases at J, with 12 bases between. Looked up from germline, CDR1 is LGHDT and CDR2 is YNNKEL (reference sequence). The CDR3 region has the DNA TGTGCCAGCAGCCAAGACAACAGGAGGGGTGAGCAGTTCTTC. Protein: CASSQDNRRGEQFF.

This clone was counted a few times. This chain uses TRBV6-4 with TRBJ2-3; 11 bases line up with TRBD2. This CDR3 is built from 15 residues. CDR1 is MRHNA and CDR2 is SNTAGT in the germline V gene. V lost 0 bases to trimming and J lost 7 bases; unmatched junction nucleotides: 3. The CDR3 sequence: CASSDSIAGGNTQYF. The CDR3 coding sequence is TGTGCCAGCAGTGACTCGATAGCGGGAGGGAATACGCAGTATTTT.

Relative to its sample, this clone is medium-sized. The chain couples TRBV6-2 or TRBV6-3 to TRBJ2-4, with 10 bases matching TRBD1. Germline lookup yields CDR1 MNHEY and CDR2 SVGEGT. J gave up 8 bases and V 5 bases, and 3 bases lay outside the gene matches. The CDR3 consists of 13 residues. The CDR3 here is CASSAGTGDIQYF. The CDR3 DNA reads TGTGCCAGCAGTGCCGGGACAGGGGACATTCAGTACTTC.

By frequency in the sample, this clone is medium-sized (0.01 to 0.1%). The V and J genes are TRBV12-3 or TRBV12-4 and TRBJ2-1; the match to TRBD2 covers 12 bases. The trim removed 4 bases at V and 1 base at J, leaving 5 bases unmatched. The CDR3 covers 17 residues. CDR3 amino acids: CASSSSSGGASYNEQFF. CDR3 DNA sequence: TGTGCCAGCAGTTCCTCTAGCGGGGGGGCGTCCTACAATGAGCAGTTCTTC.

This clone was counted many times. The V call is TRBV11-3, the J call TRBJ2-5; TRBD2 aligns across 14 bases. The CDR3 extends over 16 amino acids. V trimming: 4 bases; J trimming: 4 bases; junction bases outside the gene matches: 5. Germline loops: CDR1 SGHNT, CDR2 YENEEA. The DNA of the CDR3 is TGTGCCAGCAGCTCGGGACTAGCGGGAGTAGGAGAGACCCAGTACTTC. It is translated as CASSSGLAGVGETQYF.

This clone was recorded a few times. The rearrangement links TRBV15 to TRBJ2-1; weak D call: TRBD2 (5 bases). V was cut by 11 bases and J by 4 bases, with 15 bases left in between. The CDR3 runs to 13 residues. Germline V gene sequence: CDR1 LNHNV, CDR2 YYDKDF (reference sequence). The DNA for the CDR3 is TGTGCCTCCCACGATCGGGGTTACAATGAGCAGTTCTTC. Residues: CASHDRGYNEQFF.

There are many counts of this clone. The gene calls are TRBV5-1 and TRBJ2-5; a weak D match, TRBD1 (6 bases). Trimming stripped 3 bases from V and 1 base from J, with 10 bases between. This CDR3 is 14 amino acids long. The germline CDR1 and CDR2 sequences are SGHRS and YFSETQ. The chain's CDR3 is CASSWNRVQETQYF. For the CDR3, the DNA is TGCGCCAGCAGCTGGAACAGGGTCCAAGAGACCCAGTACTTC. Based on the CDR3 plus reference TRBV5-1 and TRBJ2-5, the full variable domain is KAGVTQTPRYLIKTRGQQVTLSCSPISGHRSVSWYQQTPGQGLQFLFEYFSETQRNKGNFPGRFSGRQFSNSRSEMNVSTLELGDSALYLCASSWNRVQETQYFGPGTRLLVL.

The V call is TRBV19, the J call TRBJ2-2, with D hard to call. V lost 3 bases, J lost 7 bases, and 6 bases lay in between. The germline V gene has CDR1 LNHDA and CDR2 SQIVND (reference sequence). CDR3 length: 12 residues. The CDR3: CASSIGYGELFF. In nucleotides, the CDR3 is TGTGCCAGTAGTATCGGCTACGGGGAGCTGTTTTTT.

This clone was seen many times. This may stem from a read error, because a much larger clone lies one nucleotide away. The rearrangement uses TRBV5-6 and TRBJ2-1, with TRBD2 matching over 10 bases. Germline values: CDR1 SGHDT, CDR2 YYEEEE. This CDR3 is 17 amino acids long. The CDR3, as DNA: TGTGCCAGCAGCTTGGTACGCCTAGCGGGAGCTAGGAATGAGCAGCTCTTC. This encodes CASSLVRLAGARNEQLF. The full variable domain, with the rest looked up from reference TRBV5-6 and TRBJ2-1, is DAGVTQSPTHLIKTRGQQVTLRCSPKSGHDTVSWYQQALGQGPQFIFQYYEEEERQRGNFPDRFSGHQFPNYSSELNVNALLLGDSALYLCASSLVRLAGARNEQLFGPGTRLTVL.

This clone was counted many times. The DNA for the CDR3 is TGCAGCGTTGATTTGGCCGGGCTGAGCGAGCAGTACTTC. Its translation is CSVDLAGLSEQYF. The V gene is TRBV29-1, the J gene TRBJ2-7, with no clear D. Germline V lookup: CDR1 SQVTM, CDR2 ANQGSEA. V was shortened by 3 bases and J by 6 bases, with 15 bases between the two germline ends. The CDR3 extends over 13 amino acids.

The V gene is TRBV5-1, the J gene TRBJ2-7; D is perhaps TRBD1 or TRBD2 (5 bases each). The CDR3 contains 14 residues. Germline values: CDR1 SGHRS, CDR2 YFSETQ. Trimming pared 0 bases from V and 3 bases from J, leaving 10 bases between. The CDR3 reads CASSLEGRIYEQYF. CDR3 DNA: TGCGCCAGCAGCTTGGAGGGACGTATCTACGAGCAGTACTTC.

In the case of this clone: Sequence at one end of the junction differs from germline and may be a read error. This chain joins TRBV6-4 and TRBJ2-5, with 14 positions matching TRBD2. The CDR3 runs to 19 residues. Germline CDR1 MRHNA, CDR2 SNTAGT. CDR3 amino acids: CASSDGGTSGGLYKETKYF. As DNA, the CDR3 is TGTGCCAGCAGTGACGGAGGGACTAGCGGGGGCCTCTACAAAGAGACCAAGTACTTC.